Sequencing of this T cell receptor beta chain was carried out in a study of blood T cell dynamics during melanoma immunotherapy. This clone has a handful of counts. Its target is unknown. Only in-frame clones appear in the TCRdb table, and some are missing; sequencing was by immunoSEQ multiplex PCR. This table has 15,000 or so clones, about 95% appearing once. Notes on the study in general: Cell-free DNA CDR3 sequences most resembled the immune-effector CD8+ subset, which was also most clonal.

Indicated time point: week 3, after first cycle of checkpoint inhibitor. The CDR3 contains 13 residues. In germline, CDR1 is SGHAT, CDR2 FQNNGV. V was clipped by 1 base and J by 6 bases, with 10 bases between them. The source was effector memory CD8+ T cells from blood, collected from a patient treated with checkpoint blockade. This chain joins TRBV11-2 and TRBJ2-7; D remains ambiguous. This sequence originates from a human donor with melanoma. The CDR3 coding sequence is TGTGCCAGCAGCTTAGGGTCGGTCATCGAGCAGTACTTC. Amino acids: CASSLGSVIEQYF.